The 16 T cell receptor beta chains presented below share a single source sample, sequenced in a study of blood T cell repertoires in COVID-19. Measured with immunoSEQ multiplex PCR; TCRdb has only the in-frame clones, and not every one. The sample lists 200,000 to 250,000 clones, 92% occurring once. The sequencing input was peripheral blood. These receptors all stem from a man in his 60s with COVID-19, enrolled during active disease.

The chain uses TRBV4-2 and TRBJ1-4; 11 nucleotides agree with TRBD1. The CDR3 consists of 16 residues. Germline CDR1 is LGHNA and CDR2 is YNFKEQ. V lost 0 bases to trimming and J lost 5 bases; unmatched junction nucleotides: 2. The CDR3: CASSQEGTGGNEKLFF. CDR3 in DNA: TGTGCCAGCAGCCAAGAGGGGACAGGGGGGAATGAAAAACTGTTTTTT.

The V gene is TRBV3-1 (or the pseudogene TRBV3-2), the J gene TRBJ2-3; 11 bases match TRBD2. Germline-derived CDR1 and CDR2 are LGHDT and YNNKEL (reference sequence). The CDR3 runs 15 residues. V lost 4 bases and J lost 4; bases outside the gene matches: 4. For the CDR3, the DNA is TGTGCCAGCAGCCGTAGCGGGGGGGCCGCAGATACGCAGTATTTT. Translated: CASSRSGGAADTQYF.

The chain uses TRBV2 and TRBJ1-6, with D uncertain. V was clipped by 7 bases and J by 6 bases, with 13 bases between them. Germline V gives CDR1 SNHLY, CDR2 FYNNEI. The CDR3 extends over 14 amino acids. The CDR3 DNA follows: TGTGCCAGCAACGGGCCCCTAGCTAATTCACCCCTCCACTTT. The encoded protein is CASNGPLANSPLHF.

V usage is TRBV21-1 and J usage is TRBJ2-7; the D call in the table, TRBD2, was not verified against the DNA. TRBV21-1 is tagged as a pseudogene. This CDR3 has 24 residues. CDR3 region: CASSKALLGDLVPYRRIIPYEQYF. In nucleotides, the CDR3 is TGTGCCAGCAGCAAAGCGCTTTTGGGAGACCTTGTCCCGTACAGAAGGATTATTCCCTACGAGCAGTACTTC.

This chain uses TRBV3-1 (or the pseudogene TRBV3-2) with TRBJ2-7; TRBD1 aligns across 10 bases. CDR3 length equals 11 residues. Per germline, CDR1 LGHDT and CDR2 YNNKEL (reference sequence). Unmatched junction bases numbered 3, after V lost 3 bases and J lost 13 bases. The CDR3 region has the DNA TGTGCCAGCAGCCAGGGACAGGGGAAATACTTC. It encodes CASSQGQGKYF.

The CDR3 region is CASSRRTGGREKLFF. The DNA for the CDR3 is TGTGCCAGCAGTAGAAGGACAGGGGGGCGTGAAAAACTGTTTTTT. The chain carries TRBV3-1 (or the pseudogene TRBV3-2) and TRBJ1-4; 10 positions agree with TRBD1. Germline V gene lookup returns CDR1 LGHDT and CDR2 YNNKEL (reference sequence). This CDR3 is 15 amino acids long. The V segment lost 6 bases and the J segment 7 bases; nucleotides outside the gene matches: 8.

The chain uses TRBV5-1 and TRBJ1-6, with D uncertain. The V end was cut by 3 bases, the J end by 5 bases, with 9 bases between. This CDR3 has 14 amino acids. Germline lookup yields CDR1 SGHRS and CDR2 YFSETQ. The CDR3 region is CASSWEKNNSPLHF. The CDR3 DNA follows: TGCGCCAGCAGCTGGGAGAAAAATAATTCACCCCTCCACTTT. The entire variable domain, with the rest obtained from reference TRBV5-1 and TRBJ1-6, is as follows: KAGVTQTPRYLIKTRGQQVTLSCSPISGHRSVSWYQQTPGQGLQFLFEYFSETQRNKGNFPGRFSGRQFSNSRSEMNVSTLELGDSALYLCASSWEKNNSPLHFGNGTRLTVT.

This CDR3 reads CASSLRGGSRQYF. DNA of the CDR3: TGTGCCAGCAGCCTGCGCGGGGGCAGTAGGCAGTACTTC. The chain carries TRBV3-1 (or the pseudogene TRBV3-2) and TRBJ2-7, with TRBD2 as a possible D gene (7 bases). The CDR3 has 13 residues. The germline V gene has CDR1 LGHDT and CDR2 YNNKEL (reference sequence). With 4 bases removed from V and 9 bases from J, the gap between germline ends came to 16 bases.

J is TRBJ2-7 and V is TRBV21-1; the table's D call TRBD1 went unverified against the DNA. TRBV21-1 is deemed a pseudogene. The CDR3 is made up of 17 amino acids. The CDR3 spells CASSRPGTGWFYGEQYF. The DNA for the CDR3 is TGTGCCAGCAGCCGACCCGGGACAGGGTGGTTTTATGGAGAGCAGTACTTC.

This chain links TRBV30 with TRBJ2-4, with TRBD2 identical over 7 bases. CDR3 size: 17 residues. Germline loops: CDR1 GTSNPN, CDR2 SVGIG (reference sequence). V shed 0 bases and J 1 base; nucleotides not matched to a gene: 9. DNA of the CDR3: TGTGCCTGGAGTGTACAGTGGGAGGGCCCCGCCAAAAACATTCAGTACTTC. It encodes CAWSVQWEGPAKNIQYF.

The sample holds one count of this clone. V usage is TRBV3-1 (or the pseudogene TRBV3-2) and J usage is TRBJ2-1; 7 nucleotides agree with TRBD1. The CDR3 consists of 14 residues. CDR1 is LGHDT, CDR2 YNNKEL, per germline (reference sequence). Trimming removed 6 bases from V and 3 bases from J; junction bases left unmatched: 5. The CDR3 nucleotides read TGTGCCAGCAGTGAACAGGGGTACTACAATGAGCAGTTCTTC. Translating gives CASSEQGYYNEQFF.

In this sample, this clone turned up a few times. The V gene is TRBV29-1, the J gene TRBJ1-2; the match to TRBD1 covers 8 bases. The CDR3 has 15 residues. Germline V CDR1 and CDR2: SQVTM, ANQGSEA. V dropped 1 base and J dropped 4; count of bases not matched to a gene: 8. The CDR3 sequence is CSVEARDRLTYGYTF. CDR3 bases: TGCAGCGTTGAAGCCAGGGACAGGCTAACCTATGGCTACACCTTC.

The chain is built from TRBV6-1 and TRBJ2-3, with 7 bases fitting TRBD1. The CDR3 contains 16 residues. V lost 5 bases and J lost 3; bases outside the gene matches: 11. Germline CDR1 and CDR2: MNHNS and SASEGT. The CDR3 sequence is CASSKVAGGKTDTQYF. The CDR3 DNA sequence: TGTGCCAGCAGTAAAGTCGCAGGGGGAAAGACAGATACGCAGTATTTT.

The V gene is TRBV11-1, the J gene TRBJ2-7; maybe TRBD2 (5 bases). This CDR3 is built from 15 residues. Between the trimmed V and J ends, which lost 2 bases and 0 bases, there was a span of 11 bases. The V gene's germline CDR1 is SGHAT and CDR2 FQDESV (reference sequence). CDR3 sequence reads: CASSLPGSVSYEQYF. DNA for the CDR3: TGTGCCAGCAGCTTACCGGGATCCGTCTCCTACGAGCAGTACTTC.

J is TRBJ1-1 and V is TRBV2; the match to TRBD1 covers 12 bases. The J segment lost 7 bases and the V segment lost 7 bases, leaving 7 bases of the junction unmatched. The CDR3 runs 14 residues. CDR1 and CDR2 from the germline V gene are SNHLY and FYNNEI. CDR3 nucleotide sequence: TGTGCCAGCAATCGGGACAGGGGGCTTGATGAAGCTTTCTTT. Protein: CASNRDRGLDEAFF.

V and J are TRBV3-1 (or the pseudogene TRBV3-2) and TRBJ2-7, with 7 bases matching TRBD1. The CDR3 loop spans 15 amino acids. Trimming took 3 bases from V and 2 from J; bases not matched to a gene: 7. Looked up from germline, CDR1 is LGHDT and CDR2 is YNNKEL (reference sequence). The CDR3 nucleotides are TGTGCCAGCAGCCACTCGGGCAGGGGGACCTACGAGCAGTACTTC. Protein sequence: CASSHSGRGTYEQYF.